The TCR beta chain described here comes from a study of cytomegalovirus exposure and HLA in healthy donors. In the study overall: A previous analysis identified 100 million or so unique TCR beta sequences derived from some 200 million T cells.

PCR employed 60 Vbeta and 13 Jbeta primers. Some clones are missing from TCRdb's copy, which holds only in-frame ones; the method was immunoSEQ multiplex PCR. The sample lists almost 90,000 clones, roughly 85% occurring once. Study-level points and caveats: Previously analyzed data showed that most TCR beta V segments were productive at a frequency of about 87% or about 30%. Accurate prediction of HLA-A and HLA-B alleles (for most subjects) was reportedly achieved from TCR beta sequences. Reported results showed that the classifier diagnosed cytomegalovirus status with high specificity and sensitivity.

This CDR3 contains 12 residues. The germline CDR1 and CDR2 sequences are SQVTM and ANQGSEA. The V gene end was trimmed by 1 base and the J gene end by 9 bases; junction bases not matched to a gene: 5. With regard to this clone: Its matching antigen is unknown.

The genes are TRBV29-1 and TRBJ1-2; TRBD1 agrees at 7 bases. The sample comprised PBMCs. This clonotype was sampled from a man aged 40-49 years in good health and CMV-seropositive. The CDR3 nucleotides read TGCAGCGTTGAAGGACAGGGTTTAAGCTACACCTTC. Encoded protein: CSVEGQGLSYTF. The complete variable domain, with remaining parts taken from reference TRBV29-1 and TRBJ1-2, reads SAVISQKPSRDICQRGTSLTIQCQVDSQVTMMFWYRQQPGQSLTLIATANQGSEATYESGFVIDKFPISRPNLTFSTLTVSNMSPEDSSIYLCSVEGQGLSYTFGSGTRLTVV.